This T cell receptor beta chain originates from a study of T cells after yellow fever vaccination. One entry per CDR3 protein results from TCRdb running MiXCR on the 5' RACE reads. The repertoire holds roughly 120,000 distinct CDR3 sequences, with 7.2% as singletons. This clonotype originated in a man aged 18 to 29 who received the YFV17D yellow fever vaccine. This specimen was CD4+ T cells sorted from PBMCs, taken about 41 days after the first yellow fever vaccination.

CDR3 sequence: CASSLVTGLWTDTQYF. The CDR3 DNA follows: TGCGCCAGCAGCTTGGTGACAGGGTTGTGGACAGATACGCAGTATTTT. The chain is built from TRBV5-1 and TRBJ2-3; 7 bases map to TRBD1. The CDR3 loop spans 16 amino acids. With 0 bases clipped from V and 3 bases from J, the junction kept 7 bases outside the gene matches. CDR1 and CDR2 from the germline V gene are SGHRS and YFSETQ.